This section outlines one TCR beta chain sequence together with its context. V was pared by 4 bases and J by 2 bases, with 16 bases between. CDR1 ENHRY and CDR2 SYGVKD come from the germline V gene. The CDR3 has 16 residues. The data derive from a study of T cell responses to AZD1222 COVID-19 vaccine. Clones were read by immunoSEQ multiplex PCR, and TCRdb kept only the in-frame ones, dropping some. The data contain around 130,000 clones, roughly 93% of them singletons. The chain carries TRBV10-3 and TRBJ2-3; D possibly matches TRBD1 or TRBD2 (6 bases each). Sequenced here: peripheral blood, sampled on day 0 of AZD1222 vaccination. The TCR comes from an adult in good health. CDR3 residues: CAISGTIRGLTDTQYF. CDR3 nucleotide sequence: TGTGCCATCAGTGGAACTATACGGGGGCTCACAGATACGCAGTATTTT.